This T cell receptor beta chain was documented in a study of blood T cell repertoires in COVID-19. Looking at the study overall: The United States, Italy and Spain provided the acute and convalescent COVID-19 samples. Nucleic acid was either cDNA or gDNA, and it came from T cells, B-cell-depleted T cells, or PBMCs.

This clone was observed a handful of times. As originally analysed: Quantification of nucleated cells was approximated via reference gene primer amplification. Assay used: immunoSEQ multiplex PCR; TCRdb lists only in-frame clones, some missing. V and J calls and clone size are given by that table; D and trimming were obtained from the DNA. The sample yields around 130,000 clones, roughly 84% seen once. The CDR3 loop spans 13 amino acids. The V end lost 1 base, the J end lost 4 bases, and 7 bases lay between the germline ends. Germline V gene sequence: CDR1 MGHRA, CDR2 YSYEKL. The chain is built from TRBV4-1 and TRBJ1-2; D is uncertain. Input material: peripheral blood. The sequence derives from a man aged 55 to 70 with acute or convalescent COVID-19. DNA for the CDR3: TGCGCCAGCAGCCAAGGAGAAGCCTATGGCTACACCTTC. Its protein product is CASSQGEAYGYTF.